This T cell receptor (beta chain) was recorded in a study of sequential checkpoint blockade in melanoma. Study overall: Each arm's sequence ended with maintenance nivolumab.

Treatment given: randomized to nivolumab then ipilimumab (arm A) or the reverse (arm B). Patients had received no earlier DNA-damaging chemotherapy. From thawed PBMCs, live CD3+CD8+ cells negative for CD19 and CD56 were sorted. Sequenced by immunoSEQ multiplex PCR; TCRdb stores in-frame clones only, minus some. The sample lists about 20,000 clones, roughly four fifths seen once, with around 50% in the top ten. The CDR3 contains 16 residues. The material sequenced was CD8+ T cells sorted from blood (inferred from file names), taken from a patient given nivolumab and ipilimumab in sequence. The chain recombines TRBV7-5 with TRBJ1-5; the table's D call of TRBD1 was not tested on the DNA. TRBV7-5 is a pseudogene. This TCR came from a human donor with melanoma. DNA of the CDR3: TGTGCCAGAAGCCCCGACAGGGTATGTAGCAATCAGCCCCAGCATTTT. Translated, it gives CARSPDRVCSNQPQHF.